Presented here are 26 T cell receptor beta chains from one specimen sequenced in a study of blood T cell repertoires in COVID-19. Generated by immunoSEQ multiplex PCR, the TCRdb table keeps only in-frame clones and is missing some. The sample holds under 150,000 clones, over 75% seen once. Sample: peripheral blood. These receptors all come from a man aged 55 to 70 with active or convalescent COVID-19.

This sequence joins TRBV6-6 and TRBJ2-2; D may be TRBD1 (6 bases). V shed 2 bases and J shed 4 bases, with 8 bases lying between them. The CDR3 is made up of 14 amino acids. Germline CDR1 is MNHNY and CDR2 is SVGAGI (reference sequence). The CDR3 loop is CASSYPRGTGELFF. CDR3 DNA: TGTGCCAGCAGTTACCCCAGGGGCACCGGGGAGCTGTTTTTT.

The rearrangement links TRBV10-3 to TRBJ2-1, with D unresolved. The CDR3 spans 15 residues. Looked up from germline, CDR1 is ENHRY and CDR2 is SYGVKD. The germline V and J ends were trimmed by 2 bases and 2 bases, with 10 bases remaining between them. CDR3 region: CAISEPRQPYNEQFF. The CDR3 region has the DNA TGTGCCATCAGTGAGCCCAGGCAGCCCTACAATGAGCAGTTCTTC.

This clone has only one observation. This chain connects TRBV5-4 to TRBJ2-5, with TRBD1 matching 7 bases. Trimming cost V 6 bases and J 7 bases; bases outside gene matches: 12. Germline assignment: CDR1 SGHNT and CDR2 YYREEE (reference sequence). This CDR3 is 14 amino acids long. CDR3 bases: TGTGCCAGCACCATACGGGACAGTGGCGGGACCCAGTACTTC. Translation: CASTIRDSGGTQYF.

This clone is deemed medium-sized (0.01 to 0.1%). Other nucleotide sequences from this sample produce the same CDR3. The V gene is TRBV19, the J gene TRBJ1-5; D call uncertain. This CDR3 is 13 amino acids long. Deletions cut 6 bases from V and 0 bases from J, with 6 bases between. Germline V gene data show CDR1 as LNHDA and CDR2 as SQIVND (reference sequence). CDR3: CASSLNSNQPQHF. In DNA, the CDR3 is TGTGCCAGTAGCCTTAATAGCAATCAGCCCCAGCATTTT.

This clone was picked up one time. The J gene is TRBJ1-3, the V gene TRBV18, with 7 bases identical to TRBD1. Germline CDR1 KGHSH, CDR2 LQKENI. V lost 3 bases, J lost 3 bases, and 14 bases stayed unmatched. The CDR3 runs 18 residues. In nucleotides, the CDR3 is TGTGCCAGCTCACCCCTCAAGGGACAGACGGCCTATGGAAACACCATATATTTT. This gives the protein CASSPLKGQTAYGNTIYF.

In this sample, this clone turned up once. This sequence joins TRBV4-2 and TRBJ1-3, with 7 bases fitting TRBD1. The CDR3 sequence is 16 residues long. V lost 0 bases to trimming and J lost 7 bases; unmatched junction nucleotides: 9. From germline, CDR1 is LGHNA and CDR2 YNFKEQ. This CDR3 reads CASSQDTAGGRNTIYF. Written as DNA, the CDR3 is TGTGCCAGCAGCCAAGATACGGCAGGGGGTAGGAACACCATATATTTT.

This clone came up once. DNA of the CDR3: TGTGCCAGCAGCTCTAGCGGGGCCCTCTACAATGAGCAGTTCTTC. Encoded protein: CASSSSGALYNEQFF. The chain has TRBV7-3 and TRBJ2-1; 9 nucleotides align to TRBD2. Germline V gene data show CDR1 as SGHTA and CDR2 as FQGTGA. The trim removed 4 bases at V and 3 bases at J, leaving 4 bases unmatched. The CDR3 loop spans 15 amino acids.

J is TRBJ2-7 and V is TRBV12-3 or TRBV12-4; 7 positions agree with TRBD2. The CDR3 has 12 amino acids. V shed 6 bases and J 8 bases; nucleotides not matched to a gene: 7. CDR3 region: CASSGGGPQQYF. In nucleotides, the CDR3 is TGTGCCAGCAGCGGGGGAGGGCCTCAGCAGTACTTC.

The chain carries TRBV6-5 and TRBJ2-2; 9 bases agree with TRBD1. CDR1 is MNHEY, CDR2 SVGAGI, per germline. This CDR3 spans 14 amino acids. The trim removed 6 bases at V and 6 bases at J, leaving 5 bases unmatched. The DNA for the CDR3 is TGTGCCAGCAGCCGGGACAGGGAGGCCGGGGAGCTGTTTTTT. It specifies CASSRDREAGELFF.

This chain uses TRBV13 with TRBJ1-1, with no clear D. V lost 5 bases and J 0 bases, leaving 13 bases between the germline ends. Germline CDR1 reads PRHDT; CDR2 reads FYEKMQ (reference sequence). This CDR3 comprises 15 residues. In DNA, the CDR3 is TGTGCCAGCAGCCCCCAGAGGGTTATGAACACTGAAGCTTTCTTT. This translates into CASSPQRVMNTEAFF.

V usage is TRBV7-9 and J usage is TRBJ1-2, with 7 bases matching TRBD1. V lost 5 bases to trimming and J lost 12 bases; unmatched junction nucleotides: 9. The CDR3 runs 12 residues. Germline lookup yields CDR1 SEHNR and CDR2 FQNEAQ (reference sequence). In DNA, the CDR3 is TGTGCCAGCAGCCCTGGACAGGCCAGTGACACCTTC. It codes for CASSPGQASDTF. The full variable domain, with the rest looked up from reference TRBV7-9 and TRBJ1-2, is DTGVSQNPRHKITKRGQNVTFRCDPISEHNRLYWYRQTLGQGPEFLTYFQNEAQLEKSRLLSDRFSAERPKGSFSTLEIQRTEQGDSAMYLCASSPGQASDTFGSGTRLTVV.

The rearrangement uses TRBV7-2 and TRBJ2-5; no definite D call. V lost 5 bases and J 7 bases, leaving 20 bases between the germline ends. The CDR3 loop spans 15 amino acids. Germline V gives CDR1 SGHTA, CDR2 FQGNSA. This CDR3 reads CASSRSRLPSGTQYF. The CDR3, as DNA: TGTGCCAGCAGCCGGTCCCGACTCCCCTCGGGGACCCAGTACTTC.

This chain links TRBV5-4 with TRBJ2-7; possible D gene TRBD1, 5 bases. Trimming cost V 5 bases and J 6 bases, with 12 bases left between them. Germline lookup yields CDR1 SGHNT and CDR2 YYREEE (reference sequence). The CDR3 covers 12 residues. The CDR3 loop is CASRGREGEQYF. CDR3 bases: TGTGCCAGCAGGGGCAGGGAAGGCGAGCAGTACTTC.

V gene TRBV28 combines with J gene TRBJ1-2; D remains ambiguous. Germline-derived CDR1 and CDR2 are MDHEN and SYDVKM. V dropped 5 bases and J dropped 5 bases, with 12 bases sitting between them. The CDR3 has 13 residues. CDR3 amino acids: CASSLPPPYGYTF. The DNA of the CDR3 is TGTGCCAGCAGTCTCCCTCCCCCTTATGGCTACACCTTC.

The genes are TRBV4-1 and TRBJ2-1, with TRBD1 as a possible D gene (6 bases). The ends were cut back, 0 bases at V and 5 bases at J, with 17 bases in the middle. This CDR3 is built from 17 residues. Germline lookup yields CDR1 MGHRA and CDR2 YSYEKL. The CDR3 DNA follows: TGCGCCAGCAGCCAAGAGAGGGGGACAACGACCAACAATGAGCAGTTCTTC. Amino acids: CASSQERGTTTNNEQFF.

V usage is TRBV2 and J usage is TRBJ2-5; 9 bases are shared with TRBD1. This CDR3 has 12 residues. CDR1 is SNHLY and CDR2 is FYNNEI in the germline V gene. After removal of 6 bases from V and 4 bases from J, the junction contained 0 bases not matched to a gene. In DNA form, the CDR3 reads TGTGCCAGCAGGGGACAGGGAGAGACCCAGTACTTC. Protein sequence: CASRGQGETQYF.

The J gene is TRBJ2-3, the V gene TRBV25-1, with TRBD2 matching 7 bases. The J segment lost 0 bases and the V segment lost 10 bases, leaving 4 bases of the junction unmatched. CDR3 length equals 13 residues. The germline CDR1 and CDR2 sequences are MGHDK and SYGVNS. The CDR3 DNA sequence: TGTGCCACCCAGCGGGATAGCACAGATACGCAGTATTTT. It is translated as CATQRDSTDTQYF.

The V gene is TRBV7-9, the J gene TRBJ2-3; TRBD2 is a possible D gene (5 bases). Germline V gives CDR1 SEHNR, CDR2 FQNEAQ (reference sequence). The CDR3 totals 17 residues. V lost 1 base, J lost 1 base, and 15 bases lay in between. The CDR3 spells CASSLGDGGQGTDTQYF. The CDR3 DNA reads TGTGCCAGCAGCTTAGGGGATGGCGGGCAGGGCACAGATACGCAGTATTTT.

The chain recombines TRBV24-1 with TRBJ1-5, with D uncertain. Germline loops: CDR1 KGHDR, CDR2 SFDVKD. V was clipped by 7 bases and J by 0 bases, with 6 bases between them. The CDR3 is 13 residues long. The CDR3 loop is CATRGGSNQPQHF. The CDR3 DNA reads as TGTGCCACCAGAGGAGGTAGCAATCAGCCCCAGCATTTT.

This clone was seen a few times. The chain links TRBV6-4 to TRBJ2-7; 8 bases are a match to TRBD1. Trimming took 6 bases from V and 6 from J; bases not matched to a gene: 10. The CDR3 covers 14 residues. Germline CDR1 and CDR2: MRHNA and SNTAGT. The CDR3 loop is CASSQDRDSSEQYF. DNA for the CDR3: TGTGCCAGCAGCCAGGACAGGGATTCGTCCGAGCAGTACTTC.

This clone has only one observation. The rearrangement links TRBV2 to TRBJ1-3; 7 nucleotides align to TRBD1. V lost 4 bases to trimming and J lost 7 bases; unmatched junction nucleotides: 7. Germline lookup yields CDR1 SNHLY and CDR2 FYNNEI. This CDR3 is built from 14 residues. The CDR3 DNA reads TGTGCCAGCAGTGCCCTGGAGGGGGCCAACACCATATATTTT. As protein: CASSALEGANTIYF.

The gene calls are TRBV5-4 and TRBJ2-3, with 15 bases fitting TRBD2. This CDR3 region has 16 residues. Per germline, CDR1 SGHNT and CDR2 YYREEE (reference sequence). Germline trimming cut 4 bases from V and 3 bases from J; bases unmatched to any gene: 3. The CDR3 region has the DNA TGTGCCAGCAGCCTCGGACTAGCGGGAGGGACAGATACGCAGTATTTT. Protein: CASSLGLAGGTDTQYF.

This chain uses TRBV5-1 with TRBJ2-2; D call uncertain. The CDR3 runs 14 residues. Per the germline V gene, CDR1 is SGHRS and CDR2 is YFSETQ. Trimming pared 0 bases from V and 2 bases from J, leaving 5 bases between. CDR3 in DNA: TGCGCCAGCAGCTTGGCCGTTAACACCGGGGAGCTGTTTTTT. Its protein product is CASSLAVNTGELFF.

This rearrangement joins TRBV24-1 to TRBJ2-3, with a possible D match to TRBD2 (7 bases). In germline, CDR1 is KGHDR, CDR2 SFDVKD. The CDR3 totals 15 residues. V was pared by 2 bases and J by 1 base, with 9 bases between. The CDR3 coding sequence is TGTGCCACCAGTGATTGGGGGGGCCGCACAGATACGCAGTATTTT. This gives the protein CATSDWGGRTDTQYF.

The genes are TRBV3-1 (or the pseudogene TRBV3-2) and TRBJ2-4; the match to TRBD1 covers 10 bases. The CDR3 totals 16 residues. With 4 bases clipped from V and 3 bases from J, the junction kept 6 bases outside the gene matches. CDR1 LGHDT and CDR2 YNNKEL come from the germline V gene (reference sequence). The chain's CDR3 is CASSPWTGGGKNIQYF. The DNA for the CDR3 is TGTGCCAGCAGCCCCTGGACAGGGGGAGGCAAAAACATTCAGTACTTC.

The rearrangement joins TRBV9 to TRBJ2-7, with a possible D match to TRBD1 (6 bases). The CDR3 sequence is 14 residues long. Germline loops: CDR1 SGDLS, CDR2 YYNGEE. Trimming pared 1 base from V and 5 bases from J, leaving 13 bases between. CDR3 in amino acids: CASSVKAGVDEQYF. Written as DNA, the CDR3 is TGTGCCAGCAGCGTAAAGGCAGGGGTGGACGAGCAGTACTTC.